This TCR beta chain was recovered during a study of T-cell memory formation after mild COVID-19 (dated by TCRdb to the early 2020s). For the study in its entirety: TCR sequence clusters from the two donors were found to be largely donor specific. T-cell clones expanding and contracting after mild COVID-19 in a couple of donors were tracked by longitudinal TCRalpha and TCRbeta repertoire sequencing. The cohort was made up of two young adult volunteers, one female and one male, who were previously healthy. What the research found in general, with its limitations: From day 15 to 85, contracting clones showed balanced CD4/CD8 phenotypes, whereas a second wave of clones that expanded from day 15 to 37 leaned towards CD4+. The second-wave clones that peaked on day 37 were not confirmed to be SARS-CoV-2 specific. Some responding clones were detected in pre-infection memory, which suggested that pre-existing cross-reactive memory T cells had joined the SARS-CoV-2 response. Contracting CD4+ clones turned up mainly in the CM and EM memory subsets, whereas EMRA was where CD8+ clones were enriched. The study included only a couple of mild cases, and larger cohorts that include severe cases with pre-infection samples were judged to be necessary.

Ficoll-Paque density gradient centrifugation was the method used to isolate PBMCs. Sequencing instrument: Illumina NovaSeq 6000. Using 5'RACE with constant-segment primers, TCRalpha and TCRbeta cDNA libraries were constructed, with sample barcodes and unique molecular identifiers added in the process. Trizol reagent was used to extract RNA from every sample. Amplification of the libraries took two PCR steps, and the second step added a second sample barcode plus Illumina TruSeq adapters. Libraries were sequenced on an Illumina NovaSeq with 2 x 150 bp paired-end reads. Regarding the original processing steps: The reads were demultiplexed and collapsed into UMI-guided consensus sequences using migec v1.2.7. Using mixcr v2.1.11, UMI consensuses were aligned to TRA and TRB V and J templates and then assembled into clonotypes. A clonotype was counted as expanded or contracted only if both edgeR and NoisET called the change significant, with noise models trained on biological replicates. For edgeR calls, the thresholds were a false discovery rate-adjusted p below 0.01 and a log2 fold-change of 1. As an exploratory analysis of dynamics, PCA with hierarchical clustering was applied to max-normalized trajectories of the 1000 most abundant clonotypes. Each responding clone was given a CD4 or CD8 phenotype based on the CD4+ and CD8+ repertoires, which had been sequenced separately. TCRdb applied fastp at Q25 and MiXCR to the public reads, then kept only in-frame beta chains. When rows share a CDR3 protein, they turn into one entry using the most common DNA and genes. None of the V and J calls come from the authors' own analysis; TCRdb made them. In this sample the table shows over 350,000 distinct CDR3 sequences, 24% of which occur a single time. The ten largest clones add up to 8.8% of the sample.

Comments on this clonotype: No antigen is known for it. No base quality information exists; no much larger clone differs at one position.

From cysteine to phenylalanine, the CDR3 is 14 amino acids long. Only CDR3 DNA is held: 42 bases, read in frame from base 1. CDR1 is given as SNHLY and CDR2 as FYNNEI, both from the germline V gene. Here V drops 5 bases and J drops 7 bases, and the junction holds 7 bases not matched to any gene. The sequencing sample was made of PBMCs or a T cell subset sorted from them (not recorded which). The source of this sequence is an adult woman who had mild COVID-19 (a few samples of this study predate the infection). The sample titles of this study are shuffled in the database, so cell type and time point are left out; the donor was told from shared clones. The chain was built from TRBV2 and TRBJ2-1; the central 8 bases match TRBD1. The CDR3 protein: CASSLGQGLNEQFF. The base sequence is TGTGCCAGCAGTCTCGGACAGGGTCTTAATGAGCAGTTCTTC.